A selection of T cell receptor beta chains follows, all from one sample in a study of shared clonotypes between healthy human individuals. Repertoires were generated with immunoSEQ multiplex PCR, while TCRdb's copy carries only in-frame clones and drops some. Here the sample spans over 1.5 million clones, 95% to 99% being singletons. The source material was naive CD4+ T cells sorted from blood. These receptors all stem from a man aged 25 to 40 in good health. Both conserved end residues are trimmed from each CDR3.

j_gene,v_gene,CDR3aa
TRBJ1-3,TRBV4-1,ASSQDSIGTGAGNTIY
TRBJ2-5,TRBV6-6,ASSYSTGGARETQY
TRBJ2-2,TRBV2,ASRRLAPNTGELF
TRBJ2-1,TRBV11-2,ASRQGPGYEQF
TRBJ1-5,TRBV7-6,ASSLGASRPQH
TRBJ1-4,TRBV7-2,ASSPGTAEKLF
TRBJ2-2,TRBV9,ASSPREAGELF
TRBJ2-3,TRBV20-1,SATDWDTQY
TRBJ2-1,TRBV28,ASSRDSIGEQF
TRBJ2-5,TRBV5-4,ASRESGAIWETQY
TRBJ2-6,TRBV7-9,ASSSNVLT
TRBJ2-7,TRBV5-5,ASRATGDSLEQY
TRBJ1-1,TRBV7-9,ASSRGQGNTEAF
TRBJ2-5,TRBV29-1,SVGGGAELRTQY
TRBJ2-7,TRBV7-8,ASSPGQRNHEQY
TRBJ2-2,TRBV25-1,ASSISTGELF
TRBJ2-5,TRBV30,ARAGGRDGETQY
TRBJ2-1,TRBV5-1,ASSRLTSGRFNEQF
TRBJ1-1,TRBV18,ASSRNGMVGTEAF
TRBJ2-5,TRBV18,ASSPPGLAEETQY
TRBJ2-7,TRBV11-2,ASSPRAGVSYEQY
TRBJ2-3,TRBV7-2,ASSLLSGGVDTQY
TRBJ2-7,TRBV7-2,ASSLGGKAYEQY
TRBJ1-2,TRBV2,ASSPLLWGRGGYT
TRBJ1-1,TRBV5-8,ASRRWGINTEAF
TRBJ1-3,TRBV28,ASSPYSALSGNTIY
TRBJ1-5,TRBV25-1,ASSEYRDDQPQH
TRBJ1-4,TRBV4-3,ASNQRGNEKLF
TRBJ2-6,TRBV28,ASSYSANVLT
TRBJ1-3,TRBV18,ASSPGQGSGNTIY
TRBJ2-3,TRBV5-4,ASSSKAGASTDTQY
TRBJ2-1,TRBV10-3,ATRERQATYNEQF
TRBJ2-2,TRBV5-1,ASSLRTGNTGELF
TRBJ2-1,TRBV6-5,ASSSTQVEQF
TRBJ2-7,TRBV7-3,ASSPTPGAGASYEQY
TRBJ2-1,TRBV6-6,ASSLHGTSFGEQF
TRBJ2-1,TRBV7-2,ASSPGGASGRNEQF
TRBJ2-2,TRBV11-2,ASSLTGANTGELF
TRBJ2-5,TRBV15,ATSKMGDLETQY
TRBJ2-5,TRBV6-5,ASSSDRRETQY
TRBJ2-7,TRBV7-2,ASSFRQGHEQY
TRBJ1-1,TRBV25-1,ASRPGQTFTEAF